Listed below are T cell receptor beta chains from one sample, sequenced in a study of blood T cell repertoires in COVID-19. Generated by immunoSEQ multiplex PCR, the TCRdb table keeps only in-frame clones and is missing some. Of about 250,000 clones in the sample, about 86% were seen once. Sequenced sample: peripheral blood. All receptors derive from an elderly man with acute or convalescent COVID-19. Each CDR3 is given with its conserved first and last residue. D genes are given only for firm matches. Expanded clones are given a class, and other clones once, few, many or no size at all.

CDR3aa: CASSYGLQETQYF; CDR3nt: TGTGCCAGCAGTTACGGACTTCAAGAGACCCAGTACTTC; v_gene: TRBV6-5; d_gene: .; j_gene: TRBJ2-5; abundance: .
CDR3aa: CASNDRGRFYSNQPQHF; CDR3nt: TGTGCCAGCAATGACAGGGGGCGTTTTTATAGCAATCAGCCCCAGCATTTT; v_gene: TRBV19; d_gene: TRBD1; j_gene: TRBJ1-5; abundance: .
CDR3aa: CASSPDRDEQFF; CDR3nt: TGTGCCAGCAGCCCGGACAGGGATGAGCAGTTCTTC; v_gene: TRBV27; d_gene: TRBD1; j_gene: TRBJ2-1; abundance: .
CDR3aa: CASGRTALTDTQYF; CDR3nt: TGTGCCAGCGGAAGGACAGCTCTCACAGATACGCAGTATTTT; v_gene: TRBV9; d_gene: .; j_gene: TRBJ2-3; abundance: .
CDR3aa: CASSQRWPGQGTDTQYF; CDR3nt: TGTGCCAGCAGCCAAAGGTGGCCGGGACAGGGGACAGATACGCAGTATTTT; v_gene: TRBV21-1; d_gene: .; j_gene: TRBJ2-3; abundance: once
CDR3aa: CASSRDRNTGELFF; CDR3nt: TGTGCCAGCAGCCGGGACAGGAACACCGGGGAGCTGTTTTTT; v_gene: TRBV5-4; d_gene: TRBD1; j_gene: TRBJ2-2; abundance: .
CDR3aa: CASSPQGQNTEAFF; CDR3nt: TGTGCCAGCTCACCACAGGGGCAGAACACTGAAGCTTTCTTT; v_gene: TRBV18; d_gene: .; j_gene: TRBJ1-1; abundance: .
CDR3aa: CASTEGRGRSYEQYF; CDR3nt: TGTGCCAGCACCGAGGGGAGGGGCCGGTCCTACGAGCAGTACTTC; v_gene: TRBV28; d_gene: TRBD2; j_gene: TRBJ2-7; abundance: once
CDR3aa: CASSLLPSRDRVQPQHF; CDR3nt: TGCGCCAGCAGCTTACTCCCGTCCCGGGACAGGGTTCAGCCCCAGCATTTT; v_gene: TRBV5-1; d_gene: TRBD1; j_gene: TRBJ1-5; abundance: .
CDR3aa: CASSQGGGGNTIYF; CDR3nt: TGTGCCAGCAGCCAAGGTGGAGGGGGAAACACCATATATTTT; v_gene: TRBV4-2; d_gene: .; j_gene: TRBJ1-3; abundance: .
CDR3aa: CASSLVMTGNTEAFF; CDR3nt: TGTGCCAGCAGCTTAGTAATGACAGGGAACACTGAAGCTTTCTTT; v_gene: TRBV7-9; d_gene: .; j_gene: TRBJ1-1; abundance: .
CDR3aa: CASSSPRDREPEAFF; CDR3nt: TGTGCCAGCAGCTCACCCCGGGACAGGGAACCTGAAGCTTTCTTT; v_gene: TRBV6-2/TRBV6-3; d_gene: TRBD1; j_gene: TRBJ1-1; abundance: few
CDR3aa: CASSLIQTPYTF; CDR3nt: TGTGCCAGCAGCTTAATACAGACCCCTTACACCTTC; v_gene: TRBV7-2; d_gene: .; j_gene: TRBJ1-2; abundance: .
CDR3aa: CASTLGRSYNEQFF; CDR3nt: TGTGCCAGCACCCTGGGGAGGTCCTACAATGAGCAGTTCTTC; v_gene: TRBV7-2; d_gene: .; j_gene: TRBJ2-1; abundance: .
CDR3aa: CSVTPWADNYGYTF; CDR3nt: TGCAGCGTCACCCCGTGGGCAGATAACTATGGCTACACCTTC; v_gene: TRBV29-1; d_gene: .; j_gene: TRBJ1-2; abundance: .
CDR3aa: CASSGQGRGTGELFF; CDR3nt: TGTGCCAGCAGCGGACAGGGGCGAGGCACCGGGGAGCTGTTTTTT; v_gene: TRBV6-5; d_gene: TRBD1; j_gene: TRBJ2-2; abundance: .
CDR3aa: CASSVGGQAEKLFF; CDR3nt: TGTGCCAGCAGCGTAGGGGGACAGGCTGAAAAACTGTTTTTT; v_gene: TRBV9; d_gene: TRBD1; j_gene: TRBJ1-4; abundance: .
CDR3aa: CASAQRRYSNQPQHF; CDR3nt: TGTGCCAGCGCCCAGCGCAGATATAGCAATCAGCCCCAGCATTTT; v_gene: TRBV27; d_gene: .; j_gene: TRBJ1-5; abundance: .
CDR3aa: CASSPQSGRSGEQYF; CDR3nt: TGTGCCAGCTCACCACAAAGCGGGAGGTCGGGGGAGCAGTACTTC; v_gene: TRBV18; d_gene: TRBD2; j_gene: TRBJ2-7; abundance: .
CDR3aa: CASSLSDEQYF; CDR3nt: TGTGCCAGCAGCTTAAGCGATGAGCAGTACTTC; v_gene: TRBV7-9; d_gene: .; j_gene: TRBJ2-7; abundance: .
CDR3aa: CASSPSVGSGRRYEQYF; CDR3nt: TGTGCCAGCAGCCCCAGCGTGGGGAGCGGGAGACGGTACGAGCAGTACTTC; v_gene: TRBV13; d_gene: TRBD2; j_gene: TRBJ2-7; abundance: .
CDR3aa: CASRSGHTSNQPQHF; CDR3nt: TGTGCCAGCAGATCCGGACATACGAGCAATCAGCCCCAGCATTTT; v_gene: TRBV2; d_gene: .; j_gene: TRBJ1-5; abundance: .
CDR3aa: CASSLAGLAYNEQFF; CDR3nt: TGTGCCAGCAGCTTAGCAGGACTAGCCTACAATGAGCAGTTCTTC; v_gene: TRBV7-3; d_gene: TRBD2; j_gene: TRBJ2-1; abundance: .
CDR3aa: CASSTSPDRSGYTF; CDR3nt: TGTGCCAGCAGCACCTCTCCGGACAGATCTGGCTACACCTTC; v_gene: TRBV6-5; d_gene: .; j_gene: TRBJ1-2; abundance: .
CDR3aa: CASSMTAYNEQFF; CDR3nt: TGTGCCAGCAGCATGACAGCTTACAATGAGCAGTTCTTC; v_gene: TRBV7-3; d_gene: .; j_gene: TRBJ2-1; abundance: .
CDR3aa: CASRSGREQYF; CDR3nt: TGTGCCAGCAGGTCGGGTCGAGAGCAGTACTTC; v_gene: TRBV11-2; d_gene: .; j_gene: TRBJ2-7; abundance: .
CDR3aa: CASSPEQGVNEQFF; CDR3nt: TGTGCCAGCTCACCAGAGCAGGGGGTCAATGAGCAGTTCTTC; v_gene: TRBV18; d_gene: TRBD1; j_gene: TRBJ2-1; abundance: .
CDR3aa: CASSHLQETQYF; CDR3nt: TGTGCCAGCAGCCACCTTCAAGAGACCCAGTACTTC; v_gene: TRBV3-1/TRBV3-2; d_gene: .; j_gene: TRBJ2-5; abundance: few
CDR3aa: CASSPRTGGFYEQYF; CDR3nt: TGTGCCAGCAGCCCTCGGACAGGGGGGTTTTACGAGCAGTACTTC; v_gene: TRBV5-4; d_gene: TRBD1; j_gene: TRBJ2-7; abundance: .
CDR3aa: CASSQDVLSGNTIYF; CDR3nt: TGTGCCAGCAGCCAAGATGTCCTCTCTGGAAACACCATATATTTT; v_gene: TRBV3-1/TRBV3-2; d_gene: .; j_gene: TRBJ1-3; abundance: .
CDR3aa: CASSFTRGPNEKLFF; CDR3nt: TGTGCCAGCAGTTTCACCAGGGGGCCTAATGAAAAACTGTTTTTT; v_gene: TRBV6-2/TRBV6-3; d_gene: TRBD1; j_gene: TRBJ1-4; abundance: .
CDR3aa: CASSLRLLNTGELFF; CDR3nt: TGTGCCAGCAGCTTGAGACTCCTAAACACCGGGGAGCTGTTTTTT; v_gene: TRBV5-6; d_gene: .; j_gene: TRBJ2-2; abundance: .
CDR3aa: CASREGTTANTGELFF; CDR3nt: TGTGCCAGCAGAGAGGGGACTACTGCGAACACCGGGGAGCTGTTTTTT; v_gene: TRBV7-9; d_gene: TRBD2; j_gene: TRBJ2-2; abundance: .
CDR3aa: CASSARVLYNEQFF; CDR3nt: TGTGCCAGCAGCGCCAGGGTCCTTTACAATGAGCAGTTCTTC; v_gene: TRBV7-9; d_gene: .; j_gene: TRBJ2-1; abundance: .
CDR3aa: CSVYSYGYTF; CDR3nt: TGCAGCGTCTATTCCTATGGCTACACCTTC; v_gene: TRBV29-1; d_gene: .; j_gene: TRBJ1-2; abundance: .
CDR3aa: CASRTQGTDEKLFF; CDR3nt: TGTGCCAGTAGGACACAGGGAACAGATGAAAAACTGTTTTTT; v_gene: TRBV19; d_gene: .; j_gene: TRBJ1-4; abundance: .
CDR3aa: CASSLSLRDEQFF; CDR3nt: TGTGCCAGCAGCCTTTCTTTGCGGGATGAGCAGTTCTTC; v_gene: TRBV4-2; d_gene: .; j_gene: TRBJ2-1; abundance: .
CDR3aa: CASSFGGLHTEAFF; CDR3nt: TGCGCCAGCAGCTTCGGGGGACTTCACACTGAAGCTTTCTTT; v_gene: TRBV5-1; d_gene: .; j_gene: TRBJ1-1; abundance: .
CDR3aa: CASRLTSGGQDEQFF; CDR3nt: TGTGCCAGCAGGCTGACTAGCGGGGGGCAGGATGAGCAGTTCTTC; v_gene: TRBV2; d_gene: TRBD2; j_gene: TRBJ2-1; abundance: .
CDR3aa: CASQLRGLRRETQYF; CDR3nt: TGCGCCAGCCAACTAAGGGGCCTCAGGAGAGAGACCCAGTACTTC; v_gene: TRBV23-1; d_gene: .; j_gene: TRBJ2-5; abundance: .
CDR3aa: CASRSAGALDYGYTF; CDR3nt: TGTGCCAGCAGATCCGCGGGGGCTCTGGACTATGGCTACACCTTC; v_gene: TRBV28; d_gene: .; j_gene: TRBJ1-2; abundance: .
CDR3aa: CASSLQQGLRLREQFF; CDR3nt: TGTGCCAGCAGCCTCCAACAGGGCCTCCGATTGCGAGAGCAGTTCTTC; v_gene: TRBV28; d_gene: .; j_gene: TRBJ2-1; abundance: .